This record covers a single T cell receptor (beta chain). Its antigen has not been determined. CDR1 and CDR2 were assigned from the germline V gene as SGHRS and YFSETQ. The CDR3 goes from the cysteine to the phenylalanine over 16 residues. Only the protein is on record. The reads were generated on a NextSeq 550. The Human TCR Profiling Kit (MiLaboratory) was used to make UMI-labeled 5' RACE TRB cDNA libraries. The full amount of extracted RNA was used for cDNA synthesis, and the full amount of resulting cDNA was used for PCR amplification. Libraries were prepared in parallel with an identical number of PCR cycles. Turning to the authors' computational methods: With a requirement of at least two reads per UMI, MIGEC and MiXCR extracted about 50,000 +/- 10,000 unique UMI-labeled TRB cDNA molecules per library. Each library averaged approximately 40,000 +/- 10,000 functional in-frame TRB CDR3 nucleotide clonotypes without stop codons. After downsampling to 5000 UMI-labeled TRB molecules per sample, diversity metrics such as normalized Shannon-Wiener and Chao1 were calculated in VDJtools. VDJtools was used to calculate clonotype-size-weighted physicochemical properties of the central five CDR3 residues, namely interaction energy, strength, volume and Kidera factor 4. TCRdb reprocessed the reads and provides one entry for every CDR3 protein sequence; no DNA is given. In this record, the V and J calls reflect TCRdb's handling and not the investigators' own analysis. The data table for this sample lists 90,000 to 100,000 distinct CDR3 sequences. Jointly, the top ten make up 1.7% of the sample.

This sample was taken from a study of CXCR3-negative and CXCR3-positive naive CD8 T cells (dated by TCRdb to between 2019 and 2020). For context, the study as a whole: In total, some 150 million TRB reads were obtained, which works out to roughly 1.5 +/- 0.3 million reads per library. For the TRBV-TRBJ cluster analysis, the naive subsets came from a handful of donors, while the memory cells came from 3 donors. Diversity and physicochemical repertoire analyses covered about a dozen donors pooled from two independent experiments. On the study overall, not on this receptor specifically: Compared with CXCR3-negative naive cells, CXCR3-positive naive cells had TRB CDR3s with higher hydrophobicity (lower Kidera factor 4), lower energy, and higher strength and volume indices. Similar TRBV-TRBJ usage was shown by naive CXCR3-negative and CXCR3-positive cells from the same donor, whereas distinct patterns were shown by memory cells. Because surface CD5, which is linked to self-reactivity in mice, was comparable between the naive subsets, TCR interaction strength was also inferred from TRB CDR3 physicochemical properties. Repertoire diversity was comparably high in both naive subsets but much lower in memory CD8+ T cells. CXCR3 expression partially decreased after cryopreservation, so most assays used freshly isolated PBMCs.

Each CD8+ T cell subset was flow-sorted in triplicate, and 300,000 or so cells per subset were placed directly into RLT lysis buffer. Naive CD8+ T cells were defined stringently as CD45RO-CCR7+CD27+CD95- to exclude memory contaminants. Peripheral blood mononuclear cells were isolated from buffy coats by standard density gradient centrifugation. Naive CXCR3-negative and CXCR3-positive CD8+ T cells were flow-sorted on a FACSAria III. An RNeasy Mini Kit was used to extract total RNA from the sorted cells. The sequence was collected from a human donor in good health. Some clones in this sample may be carry-over from other donors' samples. The chain links TRBV5-1 with TRBJ2-7; without DNA, the TCRdb call of TRBD1 cannot be checked. The sample taken for sequencing was naive CXCR3- CD8+ T cells from blood. What the cell subset or site label conveys for this sample: CD45RO-CCR7+CD27+CD95- naive CD8+ T cells lacking CXCR3 (TNR3-). CDR3 protein: CASSLGQGIFSYEQYF.